This T cell receptor beta chain was sequenced for a study of T cells in localized non-small cell lung cancer. Study results and limitations: As only one tumor region underwent sequencing, heterogeneity remains possible. Increased T cell density in blood showed an association with longer overall survival. Uninvolved neighboring lung showed the greatest T cell clonality, exceeding tumor. A median approximately 60 of the top 100 tumor clones appeared in adjacent lung.

The data were produced by immunoSEQ multiplex PCR, yet TCRdb's version contains in-frame clones alone and is incomplete. The data contain around 41,000 clones, 85% to 90% of them singletons. To note about this clone: Its antigen is not known.

The CDR3 runs to 14 residues. Germline CDR1 and CDR2: SGHRS and YFSETQ. Trimming pared 5 bases from V and 0 bases from J, leaving 11 bases between. The receptor's source is a woman aged 18-50 years with stage III lung adenocarcinoma. This material consisted of peripheral blood, taken before any cancer treatment. The chain couples TRBV5-1 to TRBJ1-1, with TRBD1 as a possible D gene (6 bases). The CDR3 sequence is CASSPDSMNTEAFF. CDR3 bases: TGCGCCAGCAGTCCGGACAGTATGAACACTGAAGCTTTCTTT.